Listed below are T cell receptor beta chains from one sample, sequenced in a study of shared clonotypes between healthy human individuals. Sequencing was performed with immunoSEQ multiplex PCR; in TCRdb, only in-frame clones are kept and a portion is missing. Altogether a few million clones are present, more than 80% being singletons, with the ten largest covering roughly 0.15%. The sequenced material came from naive CD4+ T cells sorted from blood. The receptors here all came from a man between 18 and 29 years old in good health. The CDR3 runs from the conserved cysteine through the conserved F or W. A D gene is named only where the DNA matches it firmly. The size entry is marked missing in some rows and otherwise reads once, few, many or a size class.

j_call,clone_size,v_call,d_call,cdr3_aa,cdr3_nt
TRBJ1-2,NA,TRBV6-1,NA,CASSENYGYTF,TGTGCCAGCAGTGAGAACTATGGCTACACCTTC
TRBJ2-2,once,TRBV11-2,NA,CASRPWGRENTGELFF,TGTGCCAGCCGGCCCTGGGGGCGGGAGAACACCGGGGAGCTGTTTTTT
TRBJ1-6,NA,TRBV30,TRBD1,CAWSEWTGGSPLHF,TGTGCCTGGAGTGAATGGACAGGAGGGTCACCCCTCCACTTT
TRBJ1-5,NA,TRBV7-8,NA,CASRGPVNQPQHF,TGTGCCAGCAGGGGACCGGTCAATCAGCCCCAGCATTTT
TRBJ1-4,NA,TRBV28,NA,CASSRGGNEKLFF,TGTGCCAGCAGTAGGGGGGGTAATGAAAAACTGTTTTTT
TRBJ2-3,NA,TRBV30,NA,CACQGSGWYF,TGTGCCTGTCAAGGGTCAGGGTGGTATTTT
TRBJ1-6,NA,TRBV11-1,TRBD1,CASSHPPGGNSPLHF,TGTGCCAGCAGCCACCCTCCAGGGGGTAATTCACCCCTCCACTTT
TRBJ2-1,NA,TRBV14,NA,CASSRIVSVSEQFF,TGTGCCAGCAGCCGGATCGTAAGTGTAAGTGAGCAGTTCTTC
TRBJ2-1,NA,TRBV10-1,NA,CASSESRGNEQFF,TGCGCCAGCAGTGAGTCTCGAGGGAATGAGCAGTTCTTC
TRBJ2-5,NA,TRBV6-5,TRBD1,CASRGGTGQETQYF,TGTGCCAGCAGAGGGGGGACAGGGCAAGAGACCCAGTACTTC
TRBJ2-1,NA,TRBV29-1,NA,CSVEEVLASEQFF,TGCAGCGTTGAAGAAGTGTTAGCCAGTGAGCAGTTCTTC
TRBJ2-5,NA,TRBV18,NA,CASSPWGVGAETQYF,TGTGCCAGCTCACCGTGGGGAGTGGGGGCAGAGACCCAGTACTTC
TRBJ1-3,NA,TRBV2,NA,CASRVSGNTIYF,TGTGCCAGCAGGGTATCTGGAAACACCATATATTTT
TRBJ2-5,NA,TRBV5-6,TRBD2,CASSFRDYYQETQYF,TGTGCCAGCAGCTTCCGGGACTACTATCAAGAGACCCAGTACTTC
TRBJ1-3,NA,TRBV7-8,NA,CASRGSSGNTIYF,TGTGCCAGCAGAGGGTCCTCTGGAAACACCATATATTTT
TRBJ1-1,NA,TRBV5-1,NA,CASSPYTDSRAFF,TGCGCCAGCAGCCCTTACACGGACTCGAGAGCTTTCTTT
TRBJ2-3,NA,TRBV30,NA,CAWTGPGTDTQYF,TGTGCCTGGACCGGTCCTGGCACAGATACGCAGTATTTT
TRBJ2-1,once,TRBV2,TRBD2,CARNTGLAGYNEQFF,TGTGCCAGAAATACGGGACTAGCGGGGTACAATGAGCAGTTCTTC
TRBJ2-7,NA,TRBV4-1,TRBD1,CASSLSVMQGAAYEQYF,TGCGCCAGCAGCCTATCCGTGATGCAGGGGGCCGCCTACGAGCAGTACTTC
TRBJ2-7,NA,TRBV10-2,TRBD2,CASSKSGRAREQYF,TGCGCCAGCAGTAAGAGCGGGAGGGCCCGGGAGCAGTACTTC
TRBJ1-5,NA,TRBV7-9,NA,CASSLGGRGPQHF,TGTGCCAGCAGCTTGGGGGGTCGGGGGCCCCAGCATTTT
TRBJ2-2,NA,TRBV5-1,NA,CASSVGGLGTGELFF,TGCGCCAGCAGCGTTGGGGGATTGGGCACCGGGGAGCTGTTTTTT
TRBJ2-7,NA,TRBV6-1,NA,CASSEAAGLREQYF,TGTGCCAGCAGTGAAGCGGCAGGCCTCCGGGAGCAGTACTTC
TRBJ1-5,few,TRBV19,NA,CASSSGLSNQPQHF,TGTGCCAGTAGTTCCGGCCTTAGCAATCAGCCCCAGCATTTT
TRBJ2-3,NA,TRBV5-4,NA,CASSSAGAGGTDTQYF,TGTGCCAGCAGCTCTGCGGGGGCCGGGGGCACAGATACGCAGTATTTT
TRBJ2-5,NA,TRBV4-3,NA,CASSQDRISTETQYF,TGCGCCAGCAGCCAGGATCGAATTTCCACAGAGACCCAGTACTTC
TRBJ2-1,NA,TRBV25-1,TRBD2,CASTRGIYNEQFF,TGTGCCAGCACGCGGGGGATCTACAATGAGCAGTTCTTC
TRBJ1-1,NA,TRBV6-5,NA,CASRVSGFREAFF,TGTGCCAGCAGGGTGAGTGGATTTCGGGAAGCTTTCTTT
TRBJ1-6,few,TRBV30,NA,CAWSDRGNSPLHF,TGTGCCTGGAGCGACAGAGGTAATTCACCCCTCCACTTT
TRBJ1-1,NA,TRBV7-8,NA,CASSPSPDKENTEAFF,TGTGCCAGCAGCCCCAGCCCTGACAAGGAGAACACTGAAGCTTTCTTT
TRBJ2-1,NA,TRBV27,NA,CASSLFGQYNEQFF,TGTGCCAGCAGTTTATTTGGACAGTACAATGAGCAGTTCTTC
TRBJ2-2,NA,TRBV6-6,NA,CASRITNTGELFF,TGTGCCAGCAGAATAACGAACACCGGGGAGCTGTTTTTT
TRBJ1-1,NA,TRBV6-1,NA,CASILTGLNTEAFF,TGTGCCAGCATCCTGACAGGCCTGAACACTGAAGCTTTCTTT
TRBJ1-3,NA,TRBV30,TRBD1,CAWSPRGATGNTIYF,TGTGCCTGGAGTCCCAGGGGGGCGACTGGAAACACCATATATTTT
TRBJ2-5,NA,TRBV5-5,TRBD1,CASSPRTGGGETQYF,TGTGCCAGCAGCCCCAGGACAGGGGGCGGTGAGACCCAGTACTTC
TRBJ1-6,NA,TRBV10-3,NA,CAISESSPSSYNSPLHF,TGTGCCATCAGTGAGTCAAGTCCTAGCTCCTATAATTCACCCCTCCACTTT
TRBJ1-1,NA,TRBV23-1,NA,CASSPREAFF,TGCGCCAGCAGTCCGCGTGAAGCTTTCTTT
TRBJ1-2,NA,TRBV5-4,TRBD1,CASTPGQPNYGYTF,TGTGCCAGCACCCCGGGACAGCCAAACTATGGCTACACCTTC
TRBJ2-3,NA,TRBV6-1,NA,CASKQGMGTDTQYF,TGTGCCAGCAAACAGGGCATGGGCACAGATACGCAGTATTTT
TRBJ1-2,NA,TRBV5-1,NA,CASSREFYGYTF,TGCGCCAGCAGCAGGGAGTTTTATGGCTACACCTTC
TRBJ2-1,NA,TRBV5-1,TRBD1,CASSTGQGVYNEQFF,TGCGCCAGCAGCACGGGACAGGGGGTTTACAATGAGCAGTTCTTC
TRBJ2-1,NA,TRBV12-1,NA,CASSLVRTGRYNEQFF,TGTGCCAGCAGCTTGGTTCGGACAGGGCGGTATAATGAGCAGTTCTTC
TRBJ1-6,NA,TRBV19,NA,CASSRDKMKTNSPLHF,TGTGCCAGTAGCCGGGACAAAATGAAAACAAATTCACCCCTCCACTTT
TRBJ2-6,NA,TRBV19,NA,CASSIVGAGANVLTF,TGTGCCAGTAGTATAGTAGGGGCTGGGGCCAACGTCCTGACTTTC
TRBJ2-7,NA,TRBV7-3,TRBD1,CASSLYQGESSYEQYF,TGTGCCAGCAGCTTATACCAGGGGGAGAGCTCCTACGAGCAGTACTTC
TRBJ1-5,NA,TRBV18,NA,CASSFSSGTLNQPQHF,TGTGCCAGCTCATTTTCTTCCGGGACACTCAATCAGCCCCAGCATTTT
TRBJ1-4,NA,TRBV21-1,NA,CASRRPRQGNLLNEKLFF,TGTGCCAGCAGGAGGCCCAGACAGGGTAATCTCCTTAATGAAAAACTGTTTTTT
TRBJ2-5,NA,TRBV10-3,TRBD2,CAISEPKGGSQETQYF,TGTGCCATCAGTGAGCCGAAGGGAGGGAGCCAAGAGACCCAGTACTTC
TRBJ2-5,NA,TRBV7-2,TRBD2,CASSKRHSGIEETQYF,TGTGCCAGCAGTAAACGACATAGCGGGATAGAGGAGACCCAGTACTTC
TRBJ2-5,NA,TRBV5-4,NA,CASSLGAGGETQYF,TGTGCCAGCAGCTTGGGCGCCGGGGGAGAGACCCAGTACTTC
TRBJ2-7,NA,TRBV19,NA,CASSMSHIGAYEQYF,TGTGCCAGTAGTATGTCCCATATCGGGGCCTACGAGCAGTACTTC
TRBJ2-2,once,TRBV11-3,TRBD1,CASSDRVSNTGELFF,TGTGCCAGCAGCGACAGGGTGTCGAACACCGGGGAGCTGTTTTTT
TRBJ2-1,once,TRBV29-1,NA,CSAGQGLSYNEQFF,TGCAGCGCCGGGCAGGGTTTAAGCTACAATGAGCAGTTCTTC
TRBJ2-2,NA,TRBV5-1,NA,CASSSQGATGELFF,TGCGCCAGCAGTTCTCAGGGTGCCACCGGGGAGCTGTTTTTT
TRBJ2-7,NA,TRBV2,TRBD1,CASSPDRGSYEQYF,TGTGCCAGCAGTCCGGACAGGGGGTCCTACGAGCAGTACTTC
TRBJ2-3,once,TRBV2,NA,CASSLTRFTDTQYF,TGTGCCAGCAGTTTGACTAGGTTCACAGATACGCAGTATTTT
TRBJ2-7,NA,TRBV30,TRBD1,CAWRDRYEQYF,TGTGCCTGGCGGGACAGATACGAGCAGTACTTC
TRBJ2-2,NA,TRBV5-1,NA,CASSLGVGRAFNTGELFF,TGCGCCAGCAGCTTGGGGGTTGGCCGGGCATTCAACACCGGGGAGCTGTTTTTT
TRBJ1-1,NA,TRBV9,NA,CASSVEELAGAGTEAFF,TGTGCCAGCAGCGTAGAGGAGCTGGCCGGGGCAGGTACTGAAGCTTTCTTT